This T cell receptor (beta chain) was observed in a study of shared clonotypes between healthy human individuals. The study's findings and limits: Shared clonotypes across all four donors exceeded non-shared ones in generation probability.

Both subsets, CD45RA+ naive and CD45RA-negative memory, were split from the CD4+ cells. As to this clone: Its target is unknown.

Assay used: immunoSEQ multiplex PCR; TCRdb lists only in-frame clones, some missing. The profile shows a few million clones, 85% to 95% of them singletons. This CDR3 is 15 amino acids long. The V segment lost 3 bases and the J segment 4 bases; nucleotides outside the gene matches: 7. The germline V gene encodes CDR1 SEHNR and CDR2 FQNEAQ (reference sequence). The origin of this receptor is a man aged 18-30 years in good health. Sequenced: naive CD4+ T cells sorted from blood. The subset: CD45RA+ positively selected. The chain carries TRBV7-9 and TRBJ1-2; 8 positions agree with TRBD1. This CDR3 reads CASSLKTGGRYGYTF. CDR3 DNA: TGTGCCAGCAGCTTGAAAACAGGGGGACGCTATGGCTACACCTTC.